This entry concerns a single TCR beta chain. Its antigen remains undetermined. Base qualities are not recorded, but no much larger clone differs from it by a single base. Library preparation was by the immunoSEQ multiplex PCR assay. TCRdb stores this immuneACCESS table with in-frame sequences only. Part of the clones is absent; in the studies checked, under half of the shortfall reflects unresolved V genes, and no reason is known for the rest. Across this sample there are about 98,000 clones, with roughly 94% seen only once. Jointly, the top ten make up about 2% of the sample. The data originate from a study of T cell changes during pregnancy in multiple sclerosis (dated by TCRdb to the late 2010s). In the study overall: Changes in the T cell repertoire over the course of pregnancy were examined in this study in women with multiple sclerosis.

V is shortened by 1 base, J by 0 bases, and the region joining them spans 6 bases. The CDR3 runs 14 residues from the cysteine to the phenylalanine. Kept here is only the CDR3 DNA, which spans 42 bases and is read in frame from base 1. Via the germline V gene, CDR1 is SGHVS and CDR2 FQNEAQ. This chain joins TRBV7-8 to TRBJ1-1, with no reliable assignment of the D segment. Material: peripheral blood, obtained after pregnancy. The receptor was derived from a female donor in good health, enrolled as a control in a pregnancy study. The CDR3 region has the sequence CASSLVPLNTEAFF. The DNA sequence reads TGTGCCAGCAGCTTAGTTCCGTTGAACACTGAAGCTTTCTTT.